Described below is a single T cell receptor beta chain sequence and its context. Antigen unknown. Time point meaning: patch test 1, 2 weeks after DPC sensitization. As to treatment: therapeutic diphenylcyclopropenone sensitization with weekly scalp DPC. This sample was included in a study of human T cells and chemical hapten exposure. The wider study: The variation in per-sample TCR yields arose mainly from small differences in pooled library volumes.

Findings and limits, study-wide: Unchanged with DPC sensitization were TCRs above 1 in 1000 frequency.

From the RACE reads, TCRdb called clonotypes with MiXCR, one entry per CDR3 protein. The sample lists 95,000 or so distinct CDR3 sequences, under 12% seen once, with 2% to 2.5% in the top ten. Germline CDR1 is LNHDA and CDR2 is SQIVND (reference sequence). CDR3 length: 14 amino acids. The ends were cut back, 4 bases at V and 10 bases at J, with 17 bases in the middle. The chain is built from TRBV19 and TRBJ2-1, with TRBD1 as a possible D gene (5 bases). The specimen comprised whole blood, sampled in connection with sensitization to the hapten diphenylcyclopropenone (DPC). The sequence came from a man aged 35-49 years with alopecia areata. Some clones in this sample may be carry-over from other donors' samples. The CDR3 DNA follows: TGTGCCAGTAGTAGCCGGGCCCTCCCAGGGGAGCAGTTCTTC. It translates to CASSSRALPGEQFF.